This TCR beta chain was sequenced for a study of blood T cell repertoires in COVID-19. CDR1 and CDR2 from the germline V gene are KGHSH and LQKENI. Trimming shortened V by 3 bases and J by 4 bases, and 13 bases separated the two germline ends. This CDR3 is built from 14 residues. In the authors' workflow: For nucleated cells, counts were estimated from reference gene primer amplification. TCRdb's copy holds only in-frame clones and misses some; the assay was immunoSEQ multiplex PCR. V and J calls and clone size are given by that table; D and trimming were obtained from the DNA. Among about 56,000 clones listed, more than 80% were seen once.

The clonotype originates from a human donor in a cohort sampled during active COVID-19. The sequenced material came from peripheral blood. The chain recombines TRBV18 with TRBJ2-7; D may be TRBD1 (5 bases). The chain's CDR3 is CASSPLQEWYEQYF. Here the CDR3 DNA reads TGTGCCAGCTCACCTTTACAGGAATGGTACGAGCAGTACTTC.